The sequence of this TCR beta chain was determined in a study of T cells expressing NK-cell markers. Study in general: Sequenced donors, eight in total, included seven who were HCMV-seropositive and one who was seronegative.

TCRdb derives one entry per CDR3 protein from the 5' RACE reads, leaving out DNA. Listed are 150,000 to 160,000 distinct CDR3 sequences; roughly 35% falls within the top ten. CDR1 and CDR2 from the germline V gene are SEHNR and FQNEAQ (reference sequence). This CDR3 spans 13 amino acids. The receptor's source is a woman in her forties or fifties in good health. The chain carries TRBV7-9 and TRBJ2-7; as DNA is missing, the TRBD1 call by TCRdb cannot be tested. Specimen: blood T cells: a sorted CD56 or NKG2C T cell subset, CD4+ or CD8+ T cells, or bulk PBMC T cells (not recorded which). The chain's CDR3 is CASSPPGDYEQYF.